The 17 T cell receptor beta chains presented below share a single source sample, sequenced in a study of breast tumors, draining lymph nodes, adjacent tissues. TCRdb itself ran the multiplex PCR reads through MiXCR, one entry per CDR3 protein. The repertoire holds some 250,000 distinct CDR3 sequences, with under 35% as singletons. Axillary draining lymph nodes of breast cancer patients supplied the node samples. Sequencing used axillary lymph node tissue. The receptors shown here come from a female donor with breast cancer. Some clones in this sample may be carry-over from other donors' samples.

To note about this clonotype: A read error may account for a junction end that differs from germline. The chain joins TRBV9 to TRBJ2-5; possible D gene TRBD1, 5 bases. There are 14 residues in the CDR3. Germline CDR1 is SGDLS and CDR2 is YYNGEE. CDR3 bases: TGTGCCAGCAGCGTAGGGCAGGGCGGTGAGACCCAGTCCTTC. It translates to CASSVGQGGETQSF.

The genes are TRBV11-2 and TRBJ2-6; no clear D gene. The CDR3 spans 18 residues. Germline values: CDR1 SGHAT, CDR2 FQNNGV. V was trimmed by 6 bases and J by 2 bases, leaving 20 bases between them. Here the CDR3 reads CASRPDYLNRAGANVLTF. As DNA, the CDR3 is TGTGCCAGCAGACCCGATTACCTGAACAGAGCTGGGGCCAACGTCCTGACTTTC.

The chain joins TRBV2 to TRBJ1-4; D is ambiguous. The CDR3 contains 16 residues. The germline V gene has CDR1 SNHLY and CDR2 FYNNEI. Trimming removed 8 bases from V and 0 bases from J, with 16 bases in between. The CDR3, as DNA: TGTGCCAGCGGTTACTCGTCGACTACAACTAATGAAAAACTGTTTTTT. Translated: CASGYSSTTTNEKLFF.

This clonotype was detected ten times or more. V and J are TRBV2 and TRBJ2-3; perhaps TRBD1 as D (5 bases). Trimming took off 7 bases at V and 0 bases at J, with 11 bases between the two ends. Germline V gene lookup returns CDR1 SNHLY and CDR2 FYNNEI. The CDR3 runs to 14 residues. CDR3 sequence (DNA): TGTGCCAGCAAGCGTGGACAAAGCACAGATACGCAGTATTTT. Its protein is CASKRGQSTDTQYF.

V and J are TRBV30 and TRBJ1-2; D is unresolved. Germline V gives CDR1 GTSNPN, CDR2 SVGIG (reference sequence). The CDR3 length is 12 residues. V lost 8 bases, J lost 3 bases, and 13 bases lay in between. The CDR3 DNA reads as TGTGCCCCGGCCGGGATTGACTATGGCTACACCTTC. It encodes CAPAGIDYGYTF.

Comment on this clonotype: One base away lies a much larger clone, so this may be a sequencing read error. The CDR3 DNA follows: TGTGCCAGCAAGCAAGGCATTAGCAATCAGCCCCAGCATTTT. Translation gives CASKQGISNQPQHF. This sequence joins TRBV6-1 and TRBJ1-5; D uncertain. CDR3 length equals 14 residues. V was cut by 7 bases and J by 0 bases, with 10 bases left in between. Germline V CDR1 and CDR2: MNHNS, SASEGT.

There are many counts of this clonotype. The CDR3 nucleotides are TGTGCCAGCAGTTCCGGGACATACCCCTACGAGCAGTACTTC. Encoded protein: CASSSGTYPYEQYF. The chain links TRBV12-3 or TRBV12-4 to TRBJ2-7; a weak D match, TRBD1 (6 bases). This CDR3 region has 14 residues. V was shortened by 4 bases and J by 2 bases, with 12 bases between the two germline ends.

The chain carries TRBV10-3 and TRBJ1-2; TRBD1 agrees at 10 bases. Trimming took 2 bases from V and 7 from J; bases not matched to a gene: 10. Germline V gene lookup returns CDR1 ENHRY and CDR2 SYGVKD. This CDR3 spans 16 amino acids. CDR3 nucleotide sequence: TGTGCCATCAGTGAGACGATGTACGGGACAGGGGTTGGCTACACCTTC. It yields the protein CAISETMYGTGVGYTF.

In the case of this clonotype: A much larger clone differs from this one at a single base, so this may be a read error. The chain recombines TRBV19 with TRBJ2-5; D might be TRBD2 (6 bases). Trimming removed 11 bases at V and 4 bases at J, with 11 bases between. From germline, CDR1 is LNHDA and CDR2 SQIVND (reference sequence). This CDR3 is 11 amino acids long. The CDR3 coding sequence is TGTGCCGGTTTGGGAGGAGAGACCCAGTACTTC. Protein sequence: CAGLGGETQYF.

CDR3 in amino acids: CASNLSGANYGYTF. CDR3 in DNA: TGTGCCAGCAATTTGTCGGGGGCTAACTATGGCTACACCTTC. V is TRBV12-3 or TRBV12-4 and J is TRBJ1-2; a possible D gene is TRBD1 (5 bases). The CDR3 is 14 residues long. V dropped 7 bases and J dropped 0 bases, with 12 bases sitting between them.

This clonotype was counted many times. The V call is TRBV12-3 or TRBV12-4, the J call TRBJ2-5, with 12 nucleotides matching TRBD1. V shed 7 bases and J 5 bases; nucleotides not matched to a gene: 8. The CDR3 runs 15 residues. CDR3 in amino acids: CASTLGTGGGETQYF. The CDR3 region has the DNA TGTGCCAGCACCCTAGGGACAGGGGGCGGGGAGACCCAGTACTTC.

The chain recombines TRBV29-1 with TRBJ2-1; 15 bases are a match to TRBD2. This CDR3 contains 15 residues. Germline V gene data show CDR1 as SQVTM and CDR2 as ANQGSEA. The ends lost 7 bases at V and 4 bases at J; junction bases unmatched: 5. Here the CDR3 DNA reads TGCAGCGCCATCGGACTAGCGGGGGGGTACAATGAGCAGTTCTTC. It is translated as CSAIGLAGGYNEQFF.

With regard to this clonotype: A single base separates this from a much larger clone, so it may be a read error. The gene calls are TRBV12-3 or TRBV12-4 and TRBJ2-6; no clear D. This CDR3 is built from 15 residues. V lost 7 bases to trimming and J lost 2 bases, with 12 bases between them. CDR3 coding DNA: TGTGCCAGCACCTTCACTGAAACTGGGGCCAACGTCCTGACTTTC. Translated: CASTFTETGANVLTF.

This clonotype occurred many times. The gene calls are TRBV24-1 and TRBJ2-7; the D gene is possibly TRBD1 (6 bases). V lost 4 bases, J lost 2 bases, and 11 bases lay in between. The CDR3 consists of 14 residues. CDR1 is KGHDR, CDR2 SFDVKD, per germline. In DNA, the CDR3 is TGTGCCACCAGTGACGGGACACCCCCCTACGAGCAGTACTTC. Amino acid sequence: CATSDGTPPYEQYF.

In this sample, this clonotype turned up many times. The CDR3 spells CSAKGLAGDTQYF. Written as DNA, the CDR3 is TGCAGTGCTAAGGGACTAGCGGGAGATACGCAGTATTTT. The rearrangement uses TRBV20-1 and TRBJ2-3; 12 positions match TRBD2. CDR3 length: 13 residues. CDR1 is DFQATT and CDR2 is SNEGSKA in the germline V gene (reference sequence). The junction had 1 base not matched to a gene; V was cut back by 4 bases and J by 5 bases.

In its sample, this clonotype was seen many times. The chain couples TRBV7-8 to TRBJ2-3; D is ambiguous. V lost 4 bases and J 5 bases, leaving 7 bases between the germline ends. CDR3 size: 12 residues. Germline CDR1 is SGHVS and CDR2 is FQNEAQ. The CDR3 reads CASSYRGDTQYF. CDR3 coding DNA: TGTGCCAGCAGCTACCGCGGAGATACGCAGTATTTT.

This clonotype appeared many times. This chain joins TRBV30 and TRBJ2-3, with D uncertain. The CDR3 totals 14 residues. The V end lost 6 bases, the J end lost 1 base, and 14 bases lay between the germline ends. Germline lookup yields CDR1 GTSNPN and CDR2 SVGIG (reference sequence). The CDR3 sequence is CACPAFTGTDTQYF. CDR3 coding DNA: TGTGCCTGTCCTGCATTTACGGGCACAGATACGCAGTATTTT.